This TCR beta chain comes out of a study of blood T cell repertoires in COVID-19. At the level of the study: T cells, B-cell-depleted T cells, or PBMCs supplied cDNA or gDNA.

Sequenced by immunoSEQ multiplex PCR; TCRdb stores in-frame clones only, minus some. The repertoire holds approximately 200,000 clones, with around 88% as singletons. Grouping used clinical history reported by participants in a survey and questionnaire. Cohort 3 recovery required two negative PCRs, clearance, or symptom resolution. V was cut by 5 bases and J by 2 bases, with 12 bases left in between. This CDR3 is 13 amino acids long. The V gene's germline CDR1 is SQVTM and CDR2 ANQGSEA. The receptor comes from a woman in her twenties or thirties who had recovered from COVID-19. Sequences were obtained from PBMCs or T cells enriched from blood (not recorded which). The chain carries TRBV29-1 and TRBJ2-5, with D perhaps matching TRBD1 (6 bases). CDR3 sequence: CSVNRDIQETQYF. The CDR3 DNA follows: TGCAGCGTTAACCGGGACATTCAAGAGACCCAGTACTTC.